This TCR beta chain was captured in a study of response to subunit inactivated influenza vaccine. In germline, CDR1 is MDHEN, CDR2 SYDVKM. The V end was cut by 5 bases, the J end by 1 base, with 15 bases between. The CDR3 has 16 amino acids. From the RT-PCR reads, TCRdb called clonotypes with MiXCR, one entry per CDR3 protein. Of 500,000 to 550,000 distinct CDR3 sequences listed, under 30% are singletons. This clonotype has just a few counts. The sample was also reused in another study, on T cells expressing NK-cell markers. That work states: TCR beta cDNA was generated via 5'RACE template switching incorporating UMIs. Each TCR beta repertoire originated in sorted T cells that were CD3+CD56+NKG2C+, CD3+CD56+NKG2C- or CD3+CD56-NKG2C+. Within the sequenced cohort of eight donors, seven exhibited HCMV seropositivity and one was seronegative. In several experiments, an anti-gamma-delta TCR antibody restricted sorting to alpha-beta TCR T cells. The study found dominant NKG2C+ clonotypes at about 1.0-7.5% of CD8+ T cells in about six donors.

Material: CD4+ T cells sorted from PBMCs, obtained 12 days after vaccination. The source is a man aged 50 to 60 who received an inactivated influenza vaccine. The chain joins TRBV28 to TRBJ2-1, with D perhaps TRBD2 (7 bases). The CDR3 DNA reads TGTGCCAGCAGTCGTGGGGGGGCGGTATCCTACAATGAGCAGTTCTTC. Residues: CASSRGGAVSYNEQFF.